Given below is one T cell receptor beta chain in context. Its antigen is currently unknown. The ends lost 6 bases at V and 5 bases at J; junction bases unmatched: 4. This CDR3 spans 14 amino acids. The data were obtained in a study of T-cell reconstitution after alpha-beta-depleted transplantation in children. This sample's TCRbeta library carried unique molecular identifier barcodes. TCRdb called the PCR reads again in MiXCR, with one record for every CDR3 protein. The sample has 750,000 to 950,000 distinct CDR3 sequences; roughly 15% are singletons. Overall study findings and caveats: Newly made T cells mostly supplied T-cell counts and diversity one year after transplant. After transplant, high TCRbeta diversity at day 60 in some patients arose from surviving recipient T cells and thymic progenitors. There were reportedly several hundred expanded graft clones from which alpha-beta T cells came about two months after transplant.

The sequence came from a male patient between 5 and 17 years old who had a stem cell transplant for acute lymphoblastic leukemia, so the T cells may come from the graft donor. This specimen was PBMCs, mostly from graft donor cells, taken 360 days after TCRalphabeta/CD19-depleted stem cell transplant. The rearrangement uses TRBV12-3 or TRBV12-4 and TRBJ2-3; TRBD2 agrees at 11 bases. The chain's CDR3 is CASSSTSGKDTQYF. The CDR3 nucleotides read TGTGCCAGCAGCTCGACTAGCGGGAAAGATACGCAGTATTTT.